The next 29 T cell receptor beta chains were all read from a single sample in a study of technical replicates of blood from several donors. The table came from immunoSEQ multiplex PCR; TCRdb's copy has only in-frame clones and leaves some out. Found here are around 58,000 clones, around 87% of them singletons; the top ten hold roughly 5%. The source material was PBMCs. The source is a human donor in good health. Some clones in this sample may be carry-over from other donors' samples.

The J gene is TRBJ1-6, the V gene TRBV19; 8 positions agree with TRBD1. CDR3 length: 13 amino acids. CDR1 and CDR2 from the germline V gene are LNHDA and SQIVND (reference sequence). V shed 4 bases, J shed 9 bases, and the junction held 2 bases outside the gene matches. Here the CDR3 reads CASSTTGGSPLHF. In DNA, the CDR3 is TGTGCCAGTAGTACTACAGGGGGTTCACCCCTCCACTTT.

The gene calls are TRBV11-2 and TRBJ2-1; perhaps TRBD2 as D (7 bases). Germline CDR1 SGHAT, CDR2 FQNNGV. The CDR3 length is 17 residues. Trimming stripped 5 bases from V and 9 bases from J, with 26 bases between. The CDR3 DNA reads TGTGCCAGCAGCCGTACTTTCGGGGGGCTGGGAGGGCGTGAGCAGTTCTTC. Protein product: CASSRTFGGLGGREQFF.

The chain recombines TRBV9 with TRBJ2-7; D remains unclear. The CDR3 consists of 14 residues. Germline CDR1 and CDR2: SGDLS and YYNGEE. Trimming pared 0 bases from V and 2 bases from J, leaving 9 bases between. DNA for the CDR3: TGTGCCAGCAGCGTAGGCCCGGGTCCCTACGAGCAGTACTTC. Translation: CASSVGPGPYEQYF.

The gene calls are TRBV19 and TRBJ2-7; D may be TRBD1 (5 bases). The germline gives CDR1 LNHDA, CDR2 SQIVND (reference sequence). V was clipped by 4 bases and J by 0 bases, with 10 bases between them. The CDR3 runs 14 residues. Written as DNA, the CDR3 is TGTGCCAGTAGTAGCCCTGGACACTCCTACGAGCAGTACTTC. This encodes CASSSPGHSYEQYF.

The chain uses TRBV10-3 and TRBJ1-1, with D possibly TRBD1 on 6 matching bases. The CDR3 spans 15 residues. CDR1 is ENHRY, CDR2 SYGVKD, per germline. V gave up 4 bases and J gave up 1 base, with 13 bases separating them. As DNA, the CDR3 is TGTGCCATCAGTGGCGACGGGGGGCAGAACACTGAAGCTTTCTTT. This encodes CAISGDGGQNTEAFF.

The rearrangement joins TRBV7-8 to TRBJ1-2; unclear D gene. V lost 0 bases and J 7 bases, leaving 12 bases between the germline ends. The germline V gene encodes CDR1 SGHVS and CDR2 FQNEAQ. This CDR3 region has 14 residues. This CDR3 is CASSLAMAGRGYTF. Here the CDR3 DNA reads TGTGCCAGCAGCTTAGCGATGGCAGGCCGTGGCTACACCTTC.

The rearrangement uses TRBV4-2 and TRBJ1-2, with TRBD1 matching 7 bases. The CDR3 is 15 amino acids. The V gene's germline CDR1 is LGHNA and CDR2 YNFKEQ. The ends lost 4 bases at V and 0 bases at J; junction bases unmatched: 5. As DNA, the CDR3 is TGTGCCAGCAGCCTGACAGGGACTTCTAACTATGGCTACACCTTC. Protein product: CASSLTGTSNYGYTF.

The chain is built from TRBV4-2 and TRBJ2-5, with a tentative D call TRBD2 (6 bases). The CDR3 extends over 16 amino acids. Germline V gene sequence: CDR1 LGHNA, CDR2 YNFKEQ. The germline V and J ends were trimmed by 0 bases and 5 bases, with 16 bases remaining between them. CDR3 sequence: CASSQERLGWVETQYF. The DNA of the CDR3 is TGTGCCAGCAGCCAAGAGAGACTAGGTTGGGTCGAGACCCAGTACTTC.

CDR3 protein: CASSRQGAEQYF. CDR3 DNA sequence: TGTGCCAGCAGCCGACAGGGGGCAGAGCAGTACTTC. This chain joins TRBV7-2 and TRBJ2-7, with TRBD1 matching 10 bases. The germline V gene has CDR1 SGHTA and CDR2 FQGNSA. This CDR3 is 12 amino acids long. J was trimmed by 7 bases and V by 5 bases; bases with no gene match: 2.

This chain links TRBV4-2 with TRBJ2-7; 11 bases line up with TRBD1. Unmatched junction bases numbered 2, after V lost 2 bases and J lost 2 bases. CDR3 length: 15 residues. CDR1 is LGHNA, CDR2 YNFKEQ, per germline. The CDR3 DNA reads TGTGCCAGCAGCCAACCGGGACAGGGGGCCTACGAGCAGTACTTC. This gives the protein CASSQPGQGAYEQYF.

The chain combines TRBV5-6 with TRBJ2-5; 10 nucleotides agree with TRBD1. The CDR3 is made up of 14 amino acids. With V trimmed by 4 bases and J by 3 bases, 3 bases remained unmatched. The germline V gene has CDR1 SGHDT and CDR2 YYEEEE. The CDR3 protein is CASSMTGGEETQYF. The CDR3 DNA reads as TGTGCCAGCAGCATGACAGGGGGCGAAGAGACCCAGTACTTC.

The chain is built from TRBV5-1 and TRBJ2-1; TRBD2 agrees at 9 bases. The germline CDR1 and CDR2 sequences are SGHRS and YFSETQ. V lost 1 base, J lost 5 bases, and 7 bases stayed unmatched. This CDR3 is 16 amino acids long. CDR3 sequence reads: CASSLYLSSGDNEQFF. The DNA of the CDR3 is TGCGCCAGCAGCTTGTATTTGTCTAGCGGGGACAATGAGCAGTTCTTC. The full variable domain, in which reference TRBV5-1 and TRBJ2-1 provide the parts outside the CDR3, is KAGVTQTPRYLIKTRGQQVTLSCSPISGHRSVSWYQQTPGQGLQFLFEYFSETQRNKGNFPGRFSGRQFSNSRSEMNVSTLELGDSALYLCASSLYLSSGDNEQFFGPGTRLTVL.

This clone occurred once. V gene TRBV5-1 combines with J gene TRBJ2-3, with D hard to call. Germline loops: CDR1 SGHRS, CDR2 YFSETQ. V lost 4 bases, J lost 1 base, and 7 bases lay in between. The CDR3 totals 13 residues. The CDR3 nucleotides are TGCGCCAGCAGCCCCCTAGGCACAGATACGCAGTATTTT. Translated, it gives CASSPLGTDTQYF.

V and J are TRBV7-9 and TRBJ2-7; 9 bases are shared with TRBD2. This CDR3 region has 15 residues. J gave up 8 bases and V 5 bases, and 13 bases lay outside the gene matches. CDR1 and CDR2 from the germline V gene are SEHNR and FQNEAQ (reference sequence). CDR3 coding DNA: TGTGCCAGCAGCCCCCTTTATGAGACTAGCGGCAAGCAGTACTTC. This codes for CASSPLYETSGKQYF.

The V gene is TRBV27, the J gene TRBJ2-7, with 9 bases that match TRBD1. Losses at the gene ends were 5 bases for V and 3 bases for J; bases not matched to a gene: 5. The CDR3 length is 14 residues. The germline V gene encodes CDR1 MNHEY and CDR2 SMNVEV (reference sequence). The CDR3 DNA follows: TGTGCCAGCAGTCCGGGACAGGGAGACTACGAGCAGTACTTC. It codes for CASSPGQGDYEQYF.

The chain recombines TRBV18 with TRBJ1-2, with TRBD1 matching over 10 bases. V was clipped by 6 bases and J by 5 bases; unmatched bases: 6. CDR3 length equals 14 residues. Germline V gene data show CDR1 as KGHSH and CDR2 as LQKENI. CDR3 residues: CASSQLDRGYGYTF. The CDR3 bases are TGTGCCAGCTCTCAGCTGGACAGGGGGTATGGCTACACCTTC.

This clone was found once. This chain joins TRBV5-4 and TRBJ2-1; D is possibly TRBD2 (6 bases). The CDR3 contains 13 residues. Germline CDR1 reads SGHNT; CDR2 reads YYREEE (reference sequence). The V end was cut by 7 bases, the J end by 4 bases, with 12 bases between. CDR3 coding DNA: TGTGCCAGCGGAGGGAATCAATACAATGAGCAGTTCTTC. This gives the protein CASGGNQYNEQFF.

The gene calls are TRBV19 and TRBJ1-5, with 9 positions matching TRBD1. CDR3 length: 17 amino acids. The junction had 9 bases not matched to a gene; V was cut back by 0 bases and J by 6 bases. CDR1 is LNHDA, CDR2 SQIVND, per germline (reference sequence). The CDR3 DNA reads TGTGCCAGTAGTATAGATACAGGGGGCTTTCGAGGTCAGCCCCAGCATTTT. It codes for CASSIDTGGFRGQPQHF.

This chain joins TRBV5-4 and TRBJ1-1; a possible D gene is TRBD1 (6 bases). Trimming took 4 bases from V and 0 from J, leaving 13 bases between them. Per the germline V gene, CDR1 is SGHNT and CDR2 is YYREEE (reference sequence). CDR3 length: 15 amino acids. CDR3 bases: TGTGCCAGCAGCGGGGGGGCGTGGATGAACACTGAAGCTTTCTTT. Encoded protein: CASSGGAWMNTEAFF.

The chain recombines TRBV6-1 with TRBJ1-2; 7 bases map to TRBD1. Trimming removed 3 bases from V and 4 bases from J; junction bases left unmatched: 5. The CDR3 is 14 residues long. Germline CDR1 is MNHNS and CDR2 is SASEGT. CDR3 nucleotides: TGTGCCAGCAGTGACCCTAGACAGGGCTATGGCTACACCTTC. It translates to CASSDPRQGYGYTF.

The gene calls are TRBV19 and TRBJ2-3, with 8 bases identical to TRBD2. This CDR3 has 16 residues. CDR1 is LNHDA and CDR2 is SQIVND in the germline V gene (reference sequence). The V segment lost 4 bases and the J segment 4 bases; nucleotides outside the gene matches: 10. CDR3: CASSKPGGPDADTQYF. CDR3 coding DNA: TGTGCCAGTAGTAAACCGGGGGGGCCAGACGCAGATACGCAGTATTTT.

The V and J genes are TRBV7-2 and TRBJ1-1, with D perhaps TRBD1 (6 bases). Trimming removed 3 bases from V and 6 bases from J, with 17 bases in between. The CDR3 is 15 residues long. Germline loops: CDR1 SGHTA, CDR2 FQGNSA. The CDR3 sequence: CASSLRGRGASEAFF. The CDR3 DNA is TGTGCCAGCAGCTTGAGGGGTCGGGGGGCCTCTGAAGCTTTCTTT.

The rearrangement uses TRBV6-5 and TRBJ1-1; possible D gene TRBD1, 5 bases. This CDR3 is 15 amino acids long. Trimming took off 0 bases at V and 4 bases at J, with 12 bases between the two ends. The germline gives CDR1 MNHEY, CDR2 SVGAGI. CDR3 loop: CASSYSIGQGTEAFF. For the CDR3, the DNA is TGTGCCAGCAGTTACTCTATCGGGCAGGGCACTGAAGCTTTCTTT.

The V and J genes are TRBV4-1 and TRBJ2-5, with a tentative D call TRBD2 (6 bases). Trimming removed 4 bases at V and 5 bases at J, with 11 bases between. The CDR3 length is 13 residues. Per germline, CDR1 MGHRA and CDR2 YSYEKL. The CDR3 spells CASSRLGGETQYF. CDR3 coding DNA: TGCGCCAGCAGCCGACTAGGAGGGGAGACCCAGTACTTC.

This clone was detected once. This chain links TRBV29-1 with TRBJ2-5, with 11 bases that match TRBD2. Trimming removed 6 bases from V and 3 bases from J; junction bases left unmatched: 9. The germline gives CDR1 SQVTM, CDR2 ANQGSEA. CDR3 length: 15 residues. CDR3 residues: CSVMGFSGREETQYF. DNA of the CDR3: TGCAGCGTGATGGGGTTTAGCGGGAGGGAAGAGACCCAGTACTTC.

The table lists this clone with a count of one. The rearrangement uses TRBV5-1 and TRBJ2-5; 9 bases match TRBD1. This CDR3 is built from 14 residues. Germline V CDR1 and CDR2: SGHRS, YFSETQ. The ends lost 4 bases at V and 2 bases at J; junction bases unmatched: 3. The CDR3 DNA sequence: TGCGCCAGCAGCCACAGGGGGCAGCAAGAGACCCAGTACTTC. The encoded protein is CASSHRGQQETQYF.

The chain is built from TRBV29-1 and TRBJ2-7, with 7 positions matching TRBD1. CDR3 length: 11 amino acids. Trimming cost V 4 bases and J 5 bases; bases outside gene matches: 2. Germline lookup yields CDR1 SQVTM and CDR2 ANQGSEA. The CDR3 reads CSVGQGDEQYF. The CDR3 DNA is TGCAGCGTTGGACAGGGAGACGAGCAGTACTTC.

This rearrangement joins TRBV4-1 to TRBJ1-2; TRBD1 might be the D (6 bases). Germline CDR1 MGHRA, CDR2 YSYEKL. Trimming took 0 bases from V and 8 from J, leaving 13 bases between them. The CDR3 runs to 14 residues. The CDR3 here is CASSQDRAGDGYTF. The DNA of the CDR3 is TGCGCCAGCAGCCAAGATAGGGCAGGGGACGGCTACACCTTC.

CDR3 DNA: TGTGCCTGGAGTGAGGGGAGGGAAAAACTGTTTTTT. This encodes CAWSEGREKLFF. The chain is built from TRBV30 and TRBJ1-4; D is perhaps TRBD1 (5 bases). There are 12 residues in the CDR3. V gave up 1 base and J gave up 8 bases, with 8 bases separating them. Germline V gene lookup returns CDR1 GTSNPN and CDR2 SVGIG (reference sequence). Filled out from reference TRBV30 and TRBJ1-4, the complete variable domain reads SQTIHQWPATLVQPVGSPLSLECTVEGTSNPNLYWYRQAAGRGLQLLFYSVGIGQISSEVPQNLSASRPQDRQFILSSKKLLLSDSGFYLCAWSEGREKLFFGSGTQLSVL.